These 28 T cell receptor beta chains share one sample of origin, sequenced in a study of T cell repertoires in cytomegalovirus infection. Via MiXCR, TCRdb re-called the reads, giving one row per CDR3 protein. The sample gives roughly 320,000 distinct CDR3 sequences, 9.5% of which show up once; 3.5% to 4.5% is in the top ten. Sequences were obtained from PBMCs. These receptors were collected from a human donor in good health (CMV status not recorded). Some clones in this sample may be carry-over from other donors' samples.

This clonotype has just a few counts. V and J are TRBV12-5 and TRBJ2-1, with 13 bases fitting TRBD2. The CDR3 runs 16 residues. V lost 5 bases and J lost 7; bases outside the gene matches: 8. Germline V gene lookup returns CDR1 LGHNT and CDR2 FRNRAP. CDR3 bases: TGTGCTAGTGGTCCTGGGACTAGCGGGGTTAGGAATGAGCAGTTCTTC. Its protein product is CASGPGTSGVRNEQFF.

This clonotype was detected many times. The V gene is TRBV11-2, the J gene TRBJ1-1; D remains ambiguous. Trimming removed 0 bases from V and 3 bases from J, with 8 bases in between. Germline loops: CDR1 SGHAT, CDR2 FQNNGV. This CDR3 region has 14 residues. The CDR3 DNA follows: TGTGCCAGCAGCTTAGATTATGGAGACACTGAAGCTTTCTTT. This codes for CASSLDYGDTEAFF.

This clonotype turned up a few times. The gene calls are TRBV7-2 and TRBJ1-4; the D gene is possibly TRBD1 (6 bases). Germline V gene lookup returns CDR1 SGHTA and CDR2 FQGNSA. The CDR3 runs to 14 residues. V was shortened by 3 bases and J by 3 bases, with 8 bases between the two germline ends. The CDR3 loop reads CASSFGGPNEKLFF. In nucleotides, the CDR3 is TGTGCCAGCAGCTTCGGGGGGCCTAATGAAAAACTGTTTTTT.

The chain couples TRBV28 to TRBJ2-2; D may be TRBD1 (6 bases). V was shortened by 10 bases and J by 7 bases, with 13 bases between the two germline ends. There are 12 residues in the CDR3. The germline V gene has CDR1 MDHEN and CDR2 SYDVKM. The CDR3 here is CATGHRGGELFF. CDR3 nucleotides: TGTGCCACGGGACATAGGGGCGGGGAGCTGTTTTTT.

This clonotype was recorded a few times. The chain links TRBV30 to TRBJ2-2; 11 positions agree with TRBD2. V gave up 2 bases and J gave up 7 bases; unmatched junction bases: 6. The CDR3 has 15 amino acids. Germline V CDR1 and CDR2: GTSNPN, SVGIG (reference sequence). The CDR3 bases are TGTGCCTGGAGTTCCCCGGGACTAGCGGACGGGGAGCTGTTTTTT. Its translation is CAWSSPGLADGELFF.

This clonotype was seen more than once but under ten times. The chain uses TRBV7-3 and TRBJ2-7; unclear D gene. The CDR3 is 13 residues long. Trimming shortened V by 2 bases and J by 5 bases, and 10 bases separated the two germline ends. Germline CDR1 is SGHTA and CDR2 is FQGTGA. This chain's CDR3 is CASSLGVADEQYF. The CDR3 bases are TGTGCCAGCAGCTTAGGGGTTGCCGACGAGCAGTACTTC.

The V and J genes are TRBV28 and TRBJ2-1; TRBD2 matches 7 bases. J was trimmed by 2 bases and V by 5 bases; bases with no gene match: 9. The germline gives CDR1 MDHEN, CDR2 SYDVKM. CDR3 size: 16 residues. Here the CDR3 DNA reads TGTGCCAGCAGTCCTCCGGGGAGGGGTACCTACAATGAGCAGTTCTTC. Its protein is CASSPPGRGTYNEQFF.

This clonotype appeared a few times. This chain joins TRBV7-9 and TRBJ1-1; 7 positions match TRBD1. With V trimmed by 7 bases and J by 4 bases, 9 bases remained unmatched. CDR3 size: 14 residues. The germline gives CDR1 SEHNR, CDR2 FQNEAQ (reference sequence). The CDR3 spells CASISTGEGTEAFF. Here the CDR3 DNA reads TGTGCCAGCATCTCAACAGGGGAGGGCACTGAAGCTTTCTTT.

CDR3 in DNA: TGTGCCAGTAGACTCAGGGGGGGCACCTACAATGAGCAGTTCTTC. Its protein product is CASRLRGGTYNEQFF. This chain uses TRBV19 with TRBJ2-1; TRBD1 or TRBD2 may be the D gene (7 bases each). The germline gives CDR1 LNHDA, CDR2 SQIVND (reference sequence). The CDR3 contains 15 residues. V dropped 6 bases and J dropped 2 bases, with 14 bases sitting between them.

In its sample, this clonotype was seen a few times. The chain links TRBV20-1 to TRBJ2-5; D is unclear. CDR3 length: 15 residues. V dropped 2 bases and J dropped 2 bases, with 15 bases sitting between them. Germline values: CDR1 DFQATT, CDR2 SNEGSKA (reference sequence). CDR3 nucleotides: TGCAGTGCTAGAAATCGACTCCTGCTACAAGAGACCCAGTACTTC. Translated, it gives CSARNRLLLQETQYF.

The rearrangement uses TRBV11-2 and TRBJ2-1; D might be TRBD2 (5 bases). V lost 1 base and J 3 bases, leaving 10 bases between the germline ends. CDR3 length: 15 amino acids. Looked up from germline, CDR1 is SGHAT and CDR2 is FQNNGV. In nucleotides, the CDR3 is TGTGCCAGCAGCTTAGGTAGCGCTCTCTACAATGAGCAGTTCTTC. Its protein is CASSLGSALYNEQFF. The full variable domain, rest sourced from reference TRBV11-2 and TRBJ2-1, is EAGVAQSPRYKIIEKRQSVAFWCNPISGHATLYWYQQILGQGPKLLIQFQNNGVVDDSQLPKDRFSAERLKGVDSTLKIQPAKLEDSAVYLCASSLGSALYNEQFFGPGTRLTVL.

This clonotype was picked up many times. The CDR3 spells CSARASAENSPLHF. CDR3 in DNA: TGCAGTGCTAGAGCCTCGGCGGAGAATTCACCCCTCCACTTT. This chain links TRBV20-1 with TRBJ1-6; D is uncertain. The germline V gene encodes CDR1 DFQATT and CDR2 SNEGSKA (reference sequence). Trimming cost V 1 base and J 7 bases, with 11 bases left between them. CDR3 length: 14 residues.

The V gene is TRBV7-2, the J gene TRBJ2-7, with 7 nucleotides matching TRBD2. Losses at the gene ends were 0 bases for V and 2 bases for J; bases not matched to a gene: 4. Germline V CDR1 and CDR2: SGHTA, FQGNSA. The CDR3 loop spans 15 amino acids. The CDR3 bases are TGTGCCAGCAGCTTAGCACGGGGGACTACCTACGAGCAGTACTTC. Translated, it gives CASSLARGTTYEQYF.

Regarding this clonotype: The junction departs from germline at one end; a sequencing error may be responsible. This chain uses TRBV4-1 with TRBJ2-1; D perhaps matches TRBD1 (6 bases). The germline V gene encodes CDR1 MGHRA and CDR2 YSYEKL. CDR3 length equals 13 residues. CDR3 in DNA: TGCGCCAGCATCCAAGTCACAGGGAATGAGCAGTTCTTC. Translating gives CASIQVTGNEQFF.

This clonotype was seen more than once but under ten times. The CDR3 nucleotides are TGCAGCGTCCGAAATGGGGAGAACACTGAAGCTTTCTTT. Protein sequence: CSVRNGENTEAFF. The chain has TRBV29-1 and TRBJ1-1; D unresolved. Trimming took off 6 bases at V and 1 base at J, with 12 bases between the two ends. The germline V gene encodes CDR1 SQVTM and CDR2 ANQGSEA. This CDR3 is built from 13 residues. The complete variable domain, with remaining parts taken from reference TRBV29-1 and TRBJ1-1, reads SAVISQKPSRDICQRGTSLTIQCQVDSQVTMMFWYRQQPGQSLTLIATANQGSEATYESGFVIDKFPISRPNLTFSTLTVSNMSPEDSSIYLCSVRNGENTEAFFGQGTRLTVV.

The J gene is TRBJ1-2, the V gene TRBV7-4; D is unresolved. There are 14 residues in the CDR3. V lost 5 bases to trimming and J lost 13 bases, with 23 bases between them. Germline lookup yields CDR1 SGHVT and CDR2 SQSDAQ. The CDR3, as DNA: TGTGCCAGCAGCCAAGGGTCCACAGAGGGTTTGGTCACCTTC. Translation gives CASSQGSTEGLVTF.

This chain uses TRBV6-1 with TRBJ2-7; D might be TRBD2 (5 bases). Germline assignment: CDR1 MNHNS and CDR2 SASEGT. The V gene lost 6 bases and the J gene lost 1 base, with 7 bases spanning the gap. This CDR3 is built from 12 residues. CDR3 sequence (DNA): TGTGCCAGCAGGGTAGCGTCCTACGAGCAGTACTTC. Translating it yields CASRVASYEQYF.

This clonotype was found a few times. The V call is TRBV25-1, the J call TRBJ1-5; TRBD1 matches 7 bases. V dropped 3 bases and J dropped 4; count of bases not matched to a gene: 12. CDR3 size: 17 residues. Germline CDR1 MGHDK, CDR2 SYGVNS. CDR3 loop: CASSDPFRQGRNQPQHF. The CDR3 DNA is TGTGCCAGCAGTGACCCATTCCGACAGGGACGAAATCAGCCCCAGCATTTT. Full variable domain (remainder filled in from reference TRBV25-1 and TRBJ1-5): EADIYQTPRYLVIGTGKKITLECSQTMGHDKMYWYQQDPGMELHLIHYSYGVNSTEKGDLSSESTVSRIRTEHFPLTLESARPSHTSQYLCASSDPFRQGRNQPQHFGDGTRLSIL.

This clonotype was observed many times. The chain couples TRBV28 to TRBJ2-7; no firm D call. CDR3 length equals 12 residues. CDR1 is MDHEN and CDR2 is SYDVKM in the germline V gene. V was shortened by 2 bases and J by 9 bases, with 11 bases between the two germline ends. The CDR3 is CASSLPQARQYF. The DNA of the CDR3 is TGTGCCAGCAGTTTACCCCAGGCCCGGCAGTACTTC.

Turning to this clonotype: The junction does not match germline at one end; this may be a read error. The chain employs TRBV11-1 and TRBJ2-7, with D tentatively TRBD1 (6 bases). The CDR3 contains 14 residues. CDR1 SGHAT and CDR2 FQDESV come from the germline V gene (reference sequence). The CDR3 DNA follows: TGTGCCAGCAGCGTAGCCGGACAGCTCTACGAGCAGTACTTC. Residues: CASSVAGQLYEQYF.

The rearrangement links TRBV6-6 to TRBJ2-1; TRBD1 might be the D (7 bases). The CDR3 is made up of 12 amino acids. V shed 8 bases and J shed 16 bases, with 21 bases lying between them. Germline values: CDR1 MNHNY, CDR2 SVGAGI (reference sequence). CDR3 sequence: CASGGTGTEEFF. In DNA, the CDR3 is TGTGCCAGCGGGGGGACCGGGACAGAGGAATTCTTC.

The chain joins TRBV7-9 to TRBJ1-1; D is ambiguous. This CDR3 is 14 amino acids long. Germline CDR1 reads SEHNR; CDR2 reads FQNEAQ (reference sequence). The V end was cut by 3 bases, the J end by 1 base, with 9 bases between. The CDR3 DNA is TGTGCCAGCAGCTTTGGTAAGAAGAACACTGAAGCTTTCTTT. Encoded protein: CASSFGKKNTEAFF.

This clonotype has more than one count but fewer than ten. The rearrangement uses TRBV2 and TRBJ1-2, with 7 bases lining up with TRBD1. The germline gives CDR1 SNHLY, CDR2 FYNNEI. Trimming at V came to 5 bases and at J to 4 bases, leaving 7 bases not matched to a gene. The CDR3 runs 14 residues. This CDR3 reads CASSYSGGSYGYTF. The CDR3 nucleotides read TGTGCCAGCAGTTATTCAGGGGGTAGCTATGGCTACACCTTC.

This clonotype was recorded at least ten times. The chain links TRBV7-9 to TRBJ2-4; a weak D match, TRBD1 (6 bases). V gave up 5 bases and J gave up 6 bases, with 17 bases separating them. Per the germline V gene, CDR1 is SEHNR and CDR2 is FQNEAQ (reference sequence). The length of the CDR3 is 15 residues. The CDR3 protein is CASSPPGPGANIQYF. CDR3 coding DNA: TGTGCCAGCAGCCCACCTGGCCCAGGGGCAAACATTCAGTACTTC. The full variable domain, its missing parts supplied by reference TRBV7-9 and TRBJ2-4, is DTGVSQNPRHKITKRGQNVTFRCDPISEHNRLYWYRQTLGQGPEFLTYFQNEAQLEKSRLLSDRFSAERPKGSFSTLEIQRTEQGDSAMYLCASSPPGPGANIQYFGAGTRLSVL.

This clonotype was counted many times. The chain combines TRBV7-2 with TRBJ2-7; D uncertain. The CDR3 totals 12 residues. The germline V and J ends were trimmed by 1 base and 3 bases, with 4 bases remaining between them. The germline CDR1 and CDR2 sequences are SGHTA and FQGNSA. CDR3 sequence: CASSLDIYEQYF. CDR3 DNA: TGTGCCAGCAGCTTAGATATCTACGAGCAGTACTTC.

CDR3 loop: CASSWDRVYPNVLTF. CDR3 coding DNA: TGTGCCAGCAGCTGGGACCGCGTTTATCCCAACGTCCTGACTTTC. V is TRBV7-9 and J is TRBJ2-6; perhaps D is TRBD1 or TRBD2 (5 bases each). V lost 4 bases, J lost 8 bases, and 15 bases lay in between. The CDR3 spans 15 residues. Germline V CDR1 and CDR2: SEHNR, FQNEAQ (reference sequence).

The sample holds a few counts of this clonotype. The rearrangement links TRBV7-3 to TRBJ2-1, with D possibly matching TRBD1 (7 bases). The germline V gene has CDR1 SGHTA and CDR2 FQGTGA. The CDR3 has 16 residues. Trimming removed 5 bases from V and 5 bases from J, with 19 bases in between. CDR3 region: CASSQGGPSANNEQFF. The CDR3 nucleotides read TGTGCCAGCAGCCAGGGGGGACCCTCGGCGAACAATGAGCAGTTCTTC.

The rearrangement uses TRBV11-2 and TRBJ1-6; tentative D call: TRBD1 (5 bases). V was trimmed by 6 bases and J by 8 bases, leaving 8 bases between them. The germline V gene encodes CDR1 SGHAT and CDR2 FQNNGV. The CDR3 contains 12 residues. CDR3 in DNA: TGTGCCAGCAGAGGGGAATATTCACCCCTCCACTTT. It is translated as CASRGEYSPLHF. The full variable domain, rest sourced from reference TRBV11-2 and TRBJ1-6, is EAGVAQSPRYKIIEKRQSVAFWCNPISGHATLYWYQQILGQGPKLLIQFQNNGVVDDSQLPKDRFSAERLKGVDSTLKIQPAKLEDSAVYLCASRGEYSPLHFGNGTRLTVT.